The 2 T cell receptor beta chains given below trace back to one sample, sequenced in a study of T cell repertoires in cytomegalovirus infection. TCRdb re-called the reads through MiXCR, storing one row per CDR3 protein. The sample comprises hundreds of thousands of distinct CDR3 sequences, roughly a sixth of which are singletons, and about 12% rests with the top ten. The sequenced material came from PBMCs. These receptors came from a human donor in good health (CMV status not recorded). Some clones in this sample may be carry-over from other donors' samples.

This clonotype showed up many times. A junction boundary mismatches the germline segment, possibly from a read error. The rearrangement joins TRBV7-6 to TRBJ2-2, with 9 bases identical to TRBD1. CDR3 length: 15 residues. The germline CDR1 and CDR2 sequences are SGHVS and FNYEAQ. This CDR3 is CASSGRQGEPGELFF. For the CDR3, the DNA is TGTGCTAGCAGCGGTAGACAGGGGGAGCCCGGGGAGCTGTTTTTT.

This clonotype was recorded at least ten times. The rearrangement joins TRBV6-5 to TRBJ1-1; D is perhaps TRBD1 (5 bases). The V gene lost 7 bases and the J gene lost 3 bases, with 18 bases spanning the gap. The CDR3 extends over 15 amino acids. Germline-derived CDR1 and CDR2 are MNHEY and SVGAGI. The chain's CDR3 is CASTKLGTGDTEAFF. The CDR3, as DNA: TGTGCCAGCACCAAACTAGGGACTGGAGACACTGAAGCTTTCTTT.